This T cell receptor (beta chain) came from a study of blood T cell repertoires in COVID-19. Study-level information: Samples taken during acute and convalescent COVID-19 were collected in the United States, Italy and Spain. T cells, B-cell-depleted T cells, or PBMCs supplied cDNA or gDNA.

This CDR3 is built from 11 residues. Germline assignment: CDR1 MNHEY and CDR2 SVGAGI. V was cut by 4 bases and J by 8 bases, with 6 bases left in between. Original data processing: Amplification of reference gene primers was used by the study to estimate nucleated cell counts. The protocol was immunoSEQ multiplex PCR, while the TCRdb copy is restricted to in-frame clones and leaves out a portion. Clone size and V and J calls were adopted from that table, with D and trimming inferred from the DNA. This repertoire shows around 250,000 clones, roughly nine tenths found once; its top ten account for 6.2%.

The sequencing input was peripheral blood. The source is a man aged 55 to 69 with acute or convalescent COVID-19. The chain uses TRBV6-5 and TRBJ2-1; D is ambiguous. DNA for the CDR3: TGTGCCAGCAGTTGGCAGGATGAGCAGTTCTTC. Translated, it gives CASSWQDEQFF.